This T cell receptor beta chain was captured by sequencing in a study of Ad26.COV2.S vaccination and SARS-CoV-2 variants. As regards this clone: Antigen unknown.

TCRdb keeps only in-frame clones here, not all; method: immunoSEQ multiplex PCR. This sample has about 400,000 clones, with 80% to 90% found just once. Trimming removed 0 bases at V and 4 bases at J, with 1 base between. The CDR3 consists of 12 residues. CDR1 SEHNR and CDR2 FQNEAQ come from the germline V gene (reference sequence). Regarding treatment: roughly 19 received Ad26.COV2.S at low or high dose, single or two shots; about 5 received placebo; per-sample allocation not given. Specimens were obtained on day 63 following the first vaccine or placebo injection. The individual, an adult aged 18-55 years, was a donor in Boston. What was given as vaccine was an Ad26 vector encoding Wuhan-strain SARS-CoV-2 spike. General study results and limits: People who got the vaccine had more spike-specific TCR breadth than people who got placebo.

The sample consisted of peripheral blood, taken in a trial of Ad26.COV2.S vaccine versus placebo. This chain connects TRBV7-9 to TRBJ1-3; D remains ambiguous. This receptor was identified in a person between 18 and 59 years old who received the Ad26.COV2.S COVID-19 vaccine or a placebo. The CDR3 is CASSLAGNTIYF. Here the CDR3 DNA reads TGTGCCAGCAGCTTAGCAGGAAACACCATATATTTT. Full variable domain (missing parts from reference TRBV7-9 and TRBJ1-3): DTGVSQNPRHKITKRGQNVTFRCDPISEHNRLYWYRQTLGQGPEFLTYFQNEAQLEKSRLLSDRFSAERPKGSFSTLEIQRTEQGDSAMYLCASSLAGNTIYFGEGSWLTVV.